Following are 4 T cell receptor beta chains from one sample sequenced in a study of blood T cell repertoires in COVID-19. Libraries were prepared by immunoSEQ multiplex PCR; TCRdb keeps only in-frame clonotypes and omits some of them. The data contain roughly 240,000 clones, 75% to 90% of them seen just once; the ten biggest clones take up more than 2.5%. Sequences were obtained from peripheral blood. The source is a woman in her twenties or thirties who had recovered from COVID-19.

The V gene is TRBV4-2, the J gene TRBJ2-7; TRBD2 agrees at 7 bases. The CDR3 totals 16 residues. CDR1 LGHNA and CDR2 YNFKEQ come from the germline V gene. The trim removed 2 bases at V and 2 bases at J, leaving 9 bases unmatched. The CDR3: CASSQRASGETYEQYF. In nucleotides, the CDR3 is TGTGCCAGCAGCCAAAGGGCCAGCGGGGAGACCTACGAGCAGTACTTC.

The V gene is TRBV9, the J gene TRBJ2-1; 7 bases agree with TRBD1. Germline CDR1 and CDR2: SGDLS and YYNGEE. The CDR3 covers 16 residues. V lost 4 bases, J lost 8 bases, and 15 bases stayed unmatched. The CDR3, as DNA: TGTGCCAGCAGCCCCCGGACAGGAAAGTTGGGCGATGAGCAGTTCTTC. Its protein is CASSPRTGKLGDEQFF.

The chain carries TRBV18 and TRBJ1-3; D might be TRBD1 (5 bases). V was clipped by 6 bases and J by 4 bases, with 16 bases between them. CDR1 and CDR2 from the germline V gene are KGHSH and LQKENI. This CDR3 has 15 amino acids. CDR3 coding DNA: TGTGCCAGCTCTCCTCCCGGACAAGGGGGAAACACCATATATTTT. Amino acids: CASSPPGQGGNTIYF.

CDR3 sequence reads: CASSPLISGGFTDTQYF. CDR3 nucleotide sequence: TGTGCCAGCAGCCCACTTATCAGCGGGGGGTTCACAGATACGCAGTATTTT. The V call is TRBV27, the J call TRBJ2-3; 9 nucleotides agree with TRBD2. J gave up 2 bases and V 6 bases, and 12 bases lay outside the gene matches. CDR1 MNHEY and CDR2 SMNVEV come from the germline V gene (reference sequence). This CDR3 has 17 residues.